This TCR beta chain was recovered during a study of blood T cells in healthy people across ages. Study-level background: Roughly one uniquely barcoded beta molecule per two T cells was captured.

The CDR3 length is 13 residues. V was trimmed by 0 bases and J by 6 bases, leaving 11 bases between them. The germline gives CDR1 SQVTM, CDR2 ANQGSEA. With regard to this clonotype: Its antigen is unidentified.

Overall study findings and caveats: Whereas aged donors had fewer naive CD4+ cells, long-lived donors had more of them and higher diversity.

A J-beta primer mix and a sample-barcoded 5' primer were used in a second PCR of about 7 to 12 cycles. TCRdb reanalysed the 5' RACE reads using MiXCR and keeps one entry per CDR3 protein. The table records hundreds of thousands of distinct CDR3 sequences, 60% to 80% of them present only once. This receptor was obtained from a man between 25 and 39 years old in good health. Sequencing used blood. The chain uses TRBV29-1 and TRBJ1-2; D call uncertain. CDR3 residues: CSVEDDQAHGYTF. The CDR3 DNA is TGCAGCGTTGAAGATGACCAGGCTCATGGCTACACCTTC.